The 21 T cell receptor beta chains below were found in one sample sequenced in a study of OX40 agonist ivuxolimab in advanced cancers. Clones were read by immunoSEQ multiplex PCR, and TCRdb kept only the in-frame ones, dropping some. The table lists some 47,000 clones, about four fifths of them singletons, with 1.5% to 2% in the top ten. The starting material was CD4+ or CD8+ T cells sorted from blood, obtained in a trial of the OX40 agonist ivuxolimab. These receptor sequences come from an adult with an advanced solid tumor such as melanoma, head and neck, liver or kidney cancer.

The chain couples TRBV15 to TRBJ2-7; tentative D call: TRBD2 (6 bases). Trimming removed 3 bases at V and 3 bases at J, with 21 bases between. There are 17 residues in the CDR3. CDR1 is LNHNV and CDR2 is YYDKDF in the germline V gene (reference sequence). CDR3 region: CATSRGGRGPRNYEQYF. The CDR3 DNA sequence: TGTGCCACCAGCAGGGGGGGAAGGGGACCTCGGAACTACGAGCAGTACTTC.

The rearrangement uses TRBV19 and TRBJ1-5; D gene ambiguous. This CDR3 contains 18 residues. Germline loops: CDR1 LNHDA, CDR2 SQIVND (reference sequence). Trimming pared 3 bases from V and 4 bases from J, leaving 22 bases between. In DNA, the CDR3 is TGTGCCAGTAGTATGGAGCTAGGGAGGTCGTCTGGGAATCAGCCCCAGCATTTT. Its translation is CASSMELGRSSGNQPQHF.

V usage is TRBV6-5 and J usage is TRBJ2-7, with 8 bases aligning to TRBD2. Germline V CDR1 and CDR2: MNHEY, SVGAGI. This CDR3 is built from 14 residues. Trimming at V came to 6 bases and at J to 6 bases, leaving 10 bases not matched to a gene. CDR3 protein: CASSRAGGGTEQYF. The CDR3 DNA reads as TGTGCCAGCAGCCGCGCGGGGGGCGGGACCGAGCAGTACTTC.

The genes are TRBV28 and TRBJ1-5; D may be TRBD1 (6 bases). This CDR3 has 15 residues. The germline V gene has CDR1 MDHEN and CDR2 SYDVKM. Trimming took off 6 bases at V and 6 bases at J, with 18 bases between the two ends. CDR3 region: CASRSPTGGRQPQHF. The CDR3 DNA reads as TGTGCCAGCAGATCTCCGACAGGAGGGCGTCAGCCCCAGCATTTT.

This clone has a single count. The rearrangement links TRBV5-1 to TRBJ1-1; a weak D match, TRBD1 (5 bases). This CDR3 is 15 amino acids long. V was shortened by 0 bases and J by 1 base, with 10 bases between the two germline ends. Germline V CDR1 and CDR2: SGHRS, YFSETQ. The CDR3 nucleotides are TGCGCCAGCAGCTTGGTGCGGGGCACGAACACTGAAGCTTTCTTT. Its protein product is CASSLVRGTNTEAFF.

This clone came up a few times. The V gene is TRBV4-3, the J gene TRBJ1-1; D is undetermined. The CDR3 length is 16 residues. Germline CDR1 LGHNA, CDR2 YSLEER. V lost 0 bases and J 4 bases, leaving 15 bases between the germline ends. The DNA of the CDR3 is TGCGCCAGCAGCCAAGAAATTGGCGAGGGTGGCACTGAAGCTTTCTTT. It encodes CASSQEIGEGGTEAFF.

This chain uses TRBV6-1 with TRBJ2-3; 11 nucleotides align to TRBD2. V was clipped by 6 bases and J by 6 bases; unmatched bases: 2. The CDR3 length is 13 residues. Germline V CDR1 and CDR2: MNHNS, SASEGT. The CDR3 nucleotides read TGTGCCAGCAGGGCTAGCGGGGGGGATACGCAGTATTTT. This sequence encodes CASRASGGDTQYF.

The chain has TRBV6-6 and TRBJ2-7; the D call may be TRBD1 or TRBD2 (6 bases each). The CDR3 loop spans 15 amino acids. In germline, CDR1 is MNHNY, CDR2 SVGAGI (reference sequence). Trimming cost V 5 bases and J 6 bases, with 20 bases left between them. CDR3 bases: TGTGCCAGCAGTCCCGGACAGACAACTAGCCGCGAGCAGTACTTC. It yields the protein CASSPGQTTSREQYF.

The gene calls are TRBV7-9 and TRBJ2-1, with D maybe TRBD2 (5 bases). CDR3 length: 13 amino acids. From germline, CDR1 is SEHNR and CDR2 FQNEAQ (reference sequence). V lost 7 bases to trimming and J lost 1 base, with 8 bases between them. CDR3 bases: TGTGCCAGCATCGAGGGTTCCTACAATGAGCAGTTCTTC. Amino acid sequence: CASIEGSYNEQFF.

The rearrangement uses TRBV4-1 and TRBJ2-3; 8 positions agree with TRBD2. After removal of 4 bases from V and 5 bases from J, the junction contained 8 bases not matched to a gene. The germline V gene has CDR1 MGHRA and CDR2 YSYEKL. The CDR3 sequence is 15 residues long. The DNA of the CDR3 is TGCGCCAGCAGCCGAACGACTAGCGTGGTAGATACGCAGTATTTT. Residues: CASSRTTSVVDTQYF.

CDR3 coding DNA: TGCAGCGTTGACGCTAATGGGGGGGAGCAGTACTTC. It yields the protein CSVDANGGEQYF. This chain connects TRBV29-1 to TRBJ2-7; D perhaps matches TRBD2 (6 bases). The CDR3 spans 12 residues. Trimming shortened V by 3 bases and J by 7 bases, and 13 bases separated the two germline ends. Looked up from germline, CDR1 is SQVTM and CDR2 is ANQGSEA.

This chain connects TRBV18 to TRBJ2-1; 9 bases agree with TRBD2. The V and J ends lost 6 bases and 8 bases, in that order; junction bases with no gene match: 20. The CDR3 is 18 residues long. Germline CDR1 reads KGHSH; CDR2 reads LQKENI. The CDR3 reads CASSPRLAGTQDRHEQFF. CDR3 coding DNA: TGTGCCAGCTCCCCCCGGCTAGCGGGGACTCAAGACAGACATGAGCAGTTCTTC.

The chain has TRBV18 and TRBJ2-2; maybe TRBD2 (5 bases). Trimming stripped 3 bases from V and 4 bases from J, with 9 bases between. The CDR3 loop spans 14 amino acids. Germline V gene lookup returns CDR1 KGHSH and CDR2 LQKENI. As DNA, the CDR3 is TGTGCCAGCTCACCGGGAGCGCCCACCGGGGAGCTGTTTTTT. Encoded protein: CASSPGAPTGELFF.

In this sample, this clone turned up once. The CDR3 DNA sequence: TGCGCCAGCAGCGGGACCTCCGAAAAACTGTTTTTT. Its protein is CASSGTSEKLFF. This chain connects TRBV10-2 to TRBJ1-4, with D maybe TRBD1 (5 bases). Trimming removed 6 bases from V and 8 bases from J, with 10 bases in between. Germline CDR1 is WSHSY and CDR2 is SAAADI. The CDR3 loop spans 12 amino acids.

Here the CDR3 DNA reads TGTGCCAGTAGTCGAACTAGCTTAGGGCTCGAGCAGTTCTTC. Protein product: CASSRTSLGLEQFF. The chain recombines TRBV19 with TRBJ2-1; maybe TRBD2 (6 bases). Trimming cost V 5 bases and J 10 bases, with 18 bases left between them. From germline, CDR1 is LNHDA and CDR2 SQIVND (reference sequence). CDR3 length equals 14 residues.

V and J are TRBV12-5 and TRBJ2-4; 9 bases are shared with TRBD1. J gave up 5 bases and V 7 bases, and 6 bases lay outside the gene matches. In germline, CDR1 is LGHNT, CDR2 FRNRAP. The CDR3 length is 14 residues. CDR3 sequence: CASVRDRAENIQYF. The CDR3 nucleotides read TGTGCTAGTGTCCGGGACAGGGCCGAAAACATTCAGTACTTC.

This sequence joins TRBV4-1 and TRBJ2-7, with D perhaps TRBD2 (6 bases). The V end lost 4 bases, the J end lost 5 bases, and 18 bases lay between the germline ends. Per the germline V gene, CDR1 is MGHRA and CDR2 is YSYEKL. The CDR3 consists of 15 residues. The CDR3 bases are TGCGCCAGCAGCCGCCAGACTAGGGGAGGCCACGAGCAGTACTTC. Its translation is CASSRQTRGGHEQYF.

This clone occurred once. The CDR3: CASSRTQGTYEQYF. CDR3 bases: TGTGCCAGCAGCCGAACGCAGGGTACCTACGAGCAGTACTTC. The chain joins TRBV14 to TRBJ2-7; D is possibly TRBD1 (5 bases). Trimming pared 4 bases from V and 2 bases from J, leaving 12 bases between. This CDR3 has 14 residues. The germline V gene has CDR1 SGHDN and CDR2 FVKESK.

This chain links TRBV9 with TRBJ1-5; 7 bases map to TRBD1. The V segment lost 3 bases and the J segment 5 bases; nucleotides outside the gene matches: 8. CDR1 and CDR2 (germline): SGDLS, YYNGEE. The CDR3 contains 15 residues. In nucleotides, the CDR3 is TGTGCCAGCAGCGCCCTAGGGGGCACGGATCAGCCCCAGCATTTT. Translated, it gives CASSALGGTDQPQHF.

This clone occurred a few times. J is TRBJ1-5 and V is TRBV15; TRBD1 is a possible D gene (5 bases). This CDR3 is 13 amino acids long. Germline V gene data show CDR1 as LNHNV and CDR2 as YYDKDF (reference sequence). The germline V and J ends were trimmed by 1 base and 5 bases, with 6 bases remaining between them. The CDR3 region has the DNA TGTGCCACCAGCAGAGTAGGGGATCAGCCCCAGCATTTT. It encodes CATSRVGDQPQHF.

The V and J genes are TRBV19 and TRBJ1-4; unclear D gene. The CDR3 spans 15 residues. V was cut by 1 base and J by 2 bases, with 8 bases left in between. CDR1 is LNHDA, CDR2 SQIVND, per germline (reference sequence). For the CDR3, the DNA is TGTGCCAGTAGTATAGGCCAGCGGACTAATGAAAAACTGTTTTTT. It codes for CASSIGQRTNEKLFF.